The 30 T cell receptor beta chains below come from one sample, sequenced in a study of T-cell reconstitution after alpha-beta-depleted transplantation in children. Using unique molecular identifiers, the investigators prepared the TCRbeta library. One entry per CDR3 protein, called by TCRdb with MiXCR from the PCR reads. The sample holds 600,000 to 700,000 distinct CDR3 sequences, over 15% seen once. The sequencing used PBMCs from the stem cell graft donor, collected from the stem cell graft. The receptors shown here come from a human donor who donated a stem cell graft to a child with acute myeloid leukemia.

This clonotype showed up many times. The V call is TRBV20-1, the J call TRBJ2-2; possibly TRBD2 for D (5 bases). The germline gives CDR1 DFQATT, CDR2 SNEGSKA (reference sequence). Trimming removed 2 bases from V and 7 bases from J, with 14 bases in between. This CDR3 region has 14 residues. CDR3 DNA sequence: TGCAGTGCTAGACTCGAACGGGATGGCGGGGAGCTGTTTTTT. Protein product: CSARLERDGGELFF.

This clonotype has a count of ten or more. The rearrangement joins TRBV20-1 to TRBJ1-1, with D possibly being TRBD1 (5 bases). The length of the CDR3 is 13 residues. The germline V and J ends were trimmed by 0 bases and 4 bases, with 9 bases remaining between them. CDR1 and CDR2 (germline): DFQATT, SNEGSKA (reference sequence). The CDR3 DNA reads as TGCAGTGCTAGAGATGGGGGTCTCACTGAAGCTTTCTTT. Protein: CSARDGGLTEAFF.

This clonotype was recorded many times. V and J are TRBV7-2 and TRBJ2-7, with D possibly being TRBD1 (6 bases). This CDR3 has 16 amino acids. Trimming removed 8 bases at V and 0 bases at J, with 20 bases between. Per germline, CDR1 SGHTA and CDR2 FQGNSA. The CDR3 DNA sequence: TGTGCCAGCTCCTCTTGGGGCCGGGACACCTCCTACGAGCAGTACTTC. Protein: CASSSWGRDTSYEQYF.

The J gene is TRBJ2-2, the V gene TRBV7-3; the D gene is possibly TRBD1 (5 bases). The CDR3 spans 12 residues. Trimming stripped 10 bases from V and 3 bases from J, with 9 bases between. Looked up from germline, CDR1 is SGHTA and CDR2 is FQGTGA. The CDR3 coding sequence is TGTGCCACCTGGGGCCACACCGGGGAGCTGTTTTTT. Amino acid sequence: CATWGHTGELFF.

This clonotype was detected ten times or more. The chain uses TRBV20-1 and TRBJ1-2; the D is unclear. This CDR3 has 12 residues. The V gene's germline CDR1 is DFQATT and CDR2 SNEGSKA (reference sequence). Trimming shortened V by 1 base and J by 4 bases, and 7 bases separated the two germline ends. This CDR3 reads CSARAGIYGYTF. DNA of the CDR3: TGCAGTGCTAGAGCGGGAATCTATGGCTACACCTTC.

In its sample, this clonotype was seen many times. The J gene is TRBJ1-5, the V gene TRBV20-1, with 8 bases identical to TRBD1. Germline V gives CDR1 DFQATT, CDR2 SNEGSKA (reference sequence). J lost 6 bases, V lost 1 base, and 5 bases had no gene match. The length of the CDR3 is 14 residues. This chain's CDR3 is CSARAQGAIQPQHF. For the CDR3, the DNA is TGCAGTGCTAGAGCTCAGGGGGCCATTCAGCCCCAGCATTTT.

This clonotype was seen ten or more times. This rearrangement joins TRBV20-1 to TRBJ2-7, with TRBD2 matching over 14 bases. Germline CDR1 reads DFQATT; CDR2 reads SNEGSKA (reference sequence). The V segment lost 5 bases and the J segment 3 bases; nucleotides outside the gene matches: 6. The CDR3 extends over 15 amino acids. In nucleotides, the CDR3 is TGCAGTGCTCTGACTAGCGGGGGGGCCAGCTACGAGCAGTACTTC. Protein sequence: CSALTSGGASYEQYF.

This rearrangement joins TRBV4-3 to TRBJ1-6; D is unclear. The CDR3 runs 13 residues. The V end lost 0 bases, the J end lost 10 bases, and 7 bases lay between the germline ends. Germline-derived CDR1 and CDR2 are LGHNA and YSLEER. The CDR3 loop reads CASSQEGSSPLHF. DNA of the CDR3: TGCGCCAGCAGCCAAGAGGGGTCCTCACCCCTCCACTTT.

This chain joins TRBV7-2 and TRBJ2-3; 14 nucleotides match TRBD2. J lost 6 bases, V lost 6 bases, and 5 bases had no gene match. This CDR3 is 15 amino acids long. The germline V gene encodes CDR1 SGHTA and CDR2 FQGNSA. CDR3 nucleotide sequence: TGTGCCAGCAGTACCGGACTAGCGGGGGGTGATACGCAGTATTTT. Amino acids: CASSTGLAGGDTQYF.

About this clonotype itself: A much larger clone lies a single base off, so this may be a read error. The chain combines TRBV20-1 with TRBJ2-1, with D perhaps being TRBD1 or TRBD2 (5 bases each). Trimming shortened V by 2 bases and J by 7 bases, and 18 bases separated the two germline ends. CDR1 and CDR2 (germline): DFQATT, SNEGSKA (reference sequence). This CDR3 has 15 amino acids. The CDR3 spells CSARKVGRERNEQFF. The CDR3 nucleotides are TGCAGTGCTAGAAAGGTGGGCAGGGAGAGGAATGAGCAGTTCTTC.

This clonotype came up many times. J is TRBJ2-7 and V is TRBV20-1, with TRBD2 matching 15 bases. CDR3 length equals 18 residues. V gave up 1 base and J gave up 7 bases; unmatched junction bases: 14. Germline CDR1 DFQATT, CDR2 SNEGSKA (reference sequence). The CDR3 DNA follows: TGCAGTGCTAGAGTGCCCCGGACTAGCGGGGGGGTATCAGGGGAGCAGTACTTC. Amino acid sequence: CSARVPRTSGGVSGEQYF.

On this clonotype: Being one base from a much bigger clone, this may be a read error. The chain carries TRBV20-1 and TRBJ2-1, with a weak D call TRBD2 (6 bases). The CDR3 loop spans 16 amino acids. From germline, CDR1 is DFQATT and CDR2 SNEGSKA (reference sequence). DNA for the CDR3: TGCTGTGCTAGAGATATAGCGGAGAGCTCCTACAATGAGCAGTTCTTC. Translation: CCARDIAESSYNEQFF.

The rearrangement joins TRBV6-5 to TRBJ2-7; D assignment may be TRBD1 or TRBD2 (5 bases each). There are 14 residues in the CDR3. Germline CDR1 MNHEY, CDR2 SVGAGI. V lost 4 bases, J lost 1 base, and 11 bases lay in between. This CDR3 is CASSLPGPSYEQYF. DNA of the CDR3: TGTGCCAGCAGTTTACCGGGGCCATCCTACGAGCAGTACTTC.

This clonotype was seen ten or more times. The rearrangement uses TRBV29-1 and TRBJ1-1; D call uncertain. CDR1 is SQVTM and CDR2 is ANQGSEA in the germline V gene. Trimming took 4 bases from V and 8 from J, leaving 8 bases between them. The CDR3 sequence is 10 residues long. CDR3 region: CSVATPEAFF. Written as DNA, the CDR3 is TGCAGCGTTGCTACCCCCGAAGCTTTCTTT.

The chain has TRBV20-1 and TRBJ2-7, with unresolved D. Trimming cost V 3 bases and J 2 bases, with 14 bases left between them. The V gene's germline CDR1 is DFQATT and CDR2 SNEGSKA (reference sequence). This CDR3 spans 14 amino acids. The chain's CDR3 is CSASISSSPYEQYF. For the CDR3, the DNA is TGCAGTGCTAGCATCTCGTCGAGCCCCTACGAGCAGTACTTC.

This clonotype has at least ten counts. The chain employs TRBV20-1 and TRBJ1-6, with TRBD1 matching 7 bases. The J segment lost 8 bases and the V segment lost 3 bases, leaving 7 bases of the junction unmatched. CDR3 length: 14 residues. Per germline, CDR1 DFQATT and CDR2 SNEGSKA (reference sequence). This chain's CDR3 is CSARGDSADSPLHF. For the CDR3, the DNA is TGCAGTGCTAGGGGGGACAGCGCGGATTCACCCCTCCACTTT.

This clonotype occurred many times. The chain carries TRBV27 and TRBJ2-1, with 7 bases fitting TRBD2. V dropped 5 bases and J dropped 4; count of bases not matched to a gene: 8. This CDR3 is built from 15 residues. CDR1 and CDR2 (germline): MNHEY, SMNVEV (reference sequence). The chain's CDR3 is CASSLGGWPYNEQFF. The CDR3 DNA reads TGTGCCAGCAGTCTCGGGGGGTGGCCTTACAATGAGCAGTTCTTC.

This clonotype was seen many times. CDR3 amino acids: CATSDSGQGSRGYTF. The CDR3 DNA is TGTGCCACCAGTGATTCCGGACAGGGGTCGCGAGGCTACACCTTC. This chain connects TRBV24-1 to TRBJ1-2, with 9 bases fitting TRBD1. Germline V gene data show CDR1 as KGHDR and CDR2 as SFDVKD. Trimming at V came to 2 bases and at J to 8 bases, leaving 8 bases not matched to a gene. The CDR3 covers 15 residues.

The CDR3 DNA sequence: TGTGCCAGCAGCGTAGCCGAGGGCTGTAGCACAGATACGCAGTATTTT. Protein product: CASSVAEGCSTDTQYF. The chain combines TRBV9 with TRBJ2-3, with a tentative D call TRBD2 (5 bases). The germline V gene encodes CDR1 SGDLS and CDR2 YYNGEE. V was clipped by 0 bases and J by 0 bases, with 11 bases between them. The CDR3 covers 16 residues.

This clonotype was seen repeatedly, ten times or more. The chain uses TRBV20-1 and TRBJ2-5; D is ambiguous. The germline gives CDR1 DFQATT, CDR2 SNEGSKA (reference sequence). V lost 3 bases and J lost 3, with 8 bases in between. This CDR3 has 12 residues. This CDR3 is CSARGLEETQYF. CDR3 DNA sequence: TGCAGTGCTAGGGGGTTAGAAGAGACCCAGTACTTC.

This clonotype was seen repeatedly, ten times or more. This chain joins TRBV24-1 and TRBJ1-1; D not resolved. From germline, CDR1 is KGHDR and CDR2 SFDVKD. The CDR3 contains 11 residues. Trimming took off 11 bases at V and 5 bases at J, with 11 bases between the two ends. CDR3 coding DNA: TGTGCCAAAAGCGGGGAAACTGAAGCTTTCTTT. This codes for CAKSGETEAFF.

Points on this clonotype: A much larger clone lies a single base off, so this may be a read error. The J gene is TRBJ2-2, the V gene TRBV29-1; possibly TRBD1 for D (5 bases). The CDR3 is 14 residues long. Looked up from germline, CDR1 is SQVTM and CDR2 is ANQGSEA. Trimming shortened V by 5 bases and J by 4 bases, and 14 bases separated the two germline ends. The CDR3 region has the DNA TGCAGCGTTACTCAGGGATTGGCCACCGGGGAGCTGTTTTTT. Protein product: CSVTQGLATGELFF.

The CDR3 region is CASSWAGGLGYEQYF. The DNA of the CDR3 is TGTGCCAGCAGCTGGGCGGGGGGCCTGGGTTACGAGCAGTACTTC. The V and J genes are TRBV7-3 and TRBJ2-7; 8 bases are shared with TRBD2. This CDR3 is built from 15 residues. V lost 4 bases to trimming and J lost 4 bases; unmatched junction nucleotides: 9. Germline V CDR1 and CDR2: SGHTA, FQGTGA.

This clonotype was observed a handful of times. The V call is TRBV5-1, the J call TRBJ1-2; D gene ambiguous. V gave up 0 bases and J gave up 7 bases, with 13 bases separating them. This CDR3 spans 14 amino acids. Germline CDR1 is SGHRS and CDR2 is YFSETQ. The CDR3: CASSLEGLGAGYTF. In DNA, the CDR3 is TGCGCCAGCAGCTTGGAAGGTTTGGGAGCTGGCTACACCTTC.

As regards this clonotype: A much larger clone lies a single base off, so this may be a read error. V is TRBV20-1 and J is TRBJ2-7; unclear D gene. Trimming removed 7 bases from V and 5 bases from J, with 12 bases in between. The CDR3 spans 11 residues. Germline V gene sequence: CDR1 DFQATT, CDR2 SNEGSKA (reference sequence). CDR3: CSDASRDEQYF. In DNA form, the CDR3 reads TGCAGTGATGCTAGTCGCGACGAGCAGTACTTC.

This clonotype was observed many times. This sequence joins TRBV20-1 and TRBJ2-7, with a tentative D call TRBD1 (5 bases). This CDR3 spans 14 amino acids. The V gene lost 0 bases and the J gene lost 3 bases, with 12 bases spanning the gap. Germline CDR1 reads DFQATT; CDR2 reads SNEGSKA (reference sequence). CDR3: CSARDLSGNYEQYF. CDR3 nucleotides: TGCAGTGCTAGAGATCTTTCAGGGAACTACGAGCAGTACTTC.

This clonotype was recorded at least ten times. The gene calls are TRBV7-2 and TRBJ2-5; D is unresolved. The CDR3 runs 16 residues. V lost 2 bases and J 1 base, leaving 14 bases between the germline ends. Germline assignment: CDR1 SGHTA and CDR2 FQGNSA. CDR3 in DNA: TGTGCCAGCAGCTTAAACCCGGTGGTGGTCCAAGAGACCCAGTACTTC. Translation gives CASSLNPVVVQETQYF.

This clonotype was seen repeatedly, ten times or more. This chain uses TRBV20-1 with TRBJ2-3; 12 nucleotides match TRBD2. With 6 bases clipped from V and 2 bases from J, the junction kept 9 bases outside the gene matches. The germline V gene has CDR1 DFQATT and CDR2 SNEGSKA (reference sequence). The CDR3 length is 16 residues. CDR3 region: CSAEGLAGSYTDTQYF. In DNA, the CDR3 is TGCAGTGCAGAAGGACTAGCGGGGAGTTACACAGATACGCAGTATTTT.

This clonotype was detected only a few times. This rearrangement joins TRBV20-1 to TRBJ2-7, with 7 bases that match TRBD1. Looked up from germline, CDR1 is DFQATT and CDR2 is SNEGSKA (reference sequence). J gave up 0 bases and V 4 bases, and 6 bases lay outside the gene matches. This CDR3 region has 14 residues. This chain's CDR3 is CSATRTGISYEQYV. The DNA for the CDR3 is TGCAGTGCTACTCGGACAGGAATCTCCTACGAGCAGTACGTC.

This clonotype has more than one count but fewer than ten. The chain recombines TRBV7-9 with TRBJ2-7; D is unclear. With 5 bases removed from V and 2 bases from J, the gap between germline ends came to 16 bases. This CDR3 contains 15 residues. CDR1 is SEHNR, CDR2 FQNEAQ, per germline (reference sequence). The CDR3 DNA reads TGTGCCAGCAGCCCCCCCTCAGTGGGAACCTACGAGCAGTACTTC. This gives the protein CASSPPSVGTYEQYF.